The 32 T cell receptor beta chains in this list originate from one sample, sequenced in a study of graft-versus-host responses after intestinal transplantation. The antigens of these receptors remain unknown. Sequencing used immunoSEQ multiplex PCR; TCRdb keeps in-frame clones, though not all of them. The data contain some 86,000 clones, 75% to 95% of them seen just once; the ten biggest clones take up approximately 0.1%. The source was unstimulated CD4+ T cells sorted from spleen or lymph node cells, collected before intestinal transplant. Source of these receptors: a human donor who received an intestinal transplant.

V usage is TRBV4-2 and J usage is TRBJ2-3; 9 bases align to TRBD2. The V and J ends lost 6 bases and 6 bases, in that order; junction bases with no gene match: 7. The length of the CDR3 is 14 residues. Looked up from germline, CDR1 is LGHNA and CDR2 is YNFKEQ. The CDR3 DNA reads TGTGCCAGCAGGCACGTAGCGGGGGCTGATACGCAGTATTTT. Its translation: CASRHVAGADTQYF.

The chain couples TRBV11-2 to TRBJ2-1, with D possibly TRBD1 on 6 matching bases. From germline, CDR1 is SGHAT and CDR2 FQNNGV. Trimming removed 4 bases from V and 6 bases from J, with 22 bases in between. CDR3 length: 17 residues. The chain's CDR3 is CASSSGVPGQNLNEQFF. The CDR3 bases are TGTGCCAGCAGCTCCGGGGTACCCGGACAGAATCTCAATGAGCAGTTCTTC.

The rearrangement joins TRBV7-9 to TRBJ2-7; 10 bases agree with TRBD2. The length of the CDR3 is 15 residues. Germline CDR1 reads SEHNR; CDR2 reads FQNEAQ (reference sequence). Trimming at V came to 3 bases and at J to 3 bases, leaving 5 bases not matched to a gene. The CDR3 bases are TGTGCCAGCAGCTTGGTCACTAGCGGGGACTACGAGCAGTACTTC. Its protein product is CASSLVTSGDYEQYF.

The chain uses TRBV12-5 and TRBJ2-7; TRBD2 matches at 11 bases. Trimming removed 4 bases from V and 4 bases from J; junction bases left unmatched: 6. The CDR3 is made up of 15 amino acids. Germline V gene lookup returns CDR1 LGHNT and CDR2 FRNRAP. CDR3 nucleotide sequence: TGTGCTAGTGGTTCGTTAGCGGGGGGGCCTTACGAGCAGTACTTC. It yields the protein CASGSLAGGPYEQYF.

As concerns this clone: The same CDR3 is also encoded by other DNA sequences in this sample. The chain recombines TRBV5-1 with TRBJ1-6; TRBD1 matches 10 bases. The CDR3 is 14 residues long. J gave up 13 bases and V 3 bases, and 7 bases lay outside the gene matches. The germline gives CDR1 SGHRS, CDR2 YFSETQ. The CDR3 bases are TGCGCCAGCAGCTCGGGACAGGGGACATCTCCCCTCCACTTT. Translation: CASSSGQGTSPLHF. Together with reference TRBV5-1 and TRBJ1-6, the CDR3 gives the full variable domain: KAGVTQTPRYLIKTRGQQVTLSCSPISGHRSVSWYQQTPGQGLQFLFEYFSETQRNKGNFPGRFSGRQFSNSRSEMNVSTLELGDSALYLCASSSGQGTSPLHFGNGTRLTVT.

V usage is TRBV7-2 and J usage is TRBJ1-1; D gene unclear. CDR1 and CDR2 (germline): SGHTA, FQGNSA. V gave up 5 bases and J gave up 5 bases, with 12 bases separating them. The CDR3 sequence is 13 residues long. The CDR3 here is CASSPRSETEAFF. In DNA form, the CDR3 reads TGTGCCAGCAGCCCGCGGAGTGAAACTGAAGCTTTCTTT. The entire variable domain, with the rest obtained from reference TRBV7-2 and TRBJ1-1, is as follows: GAGVSQSPSNKVTEKGKDVELRCDPISGHTALYWYRQSLGQGLEFLIYFQGNSAPDKSGLPSDRFSAERTGGSVSTLTIQRTQQEDSAVYLCASSPRSETEAFFGQGTRLTVV.

This clone occurred a few times. For the CDR3, the DNA is TGTGCCACCGGGAGGGGAGGGGGCAATCAGCCCCAGCATTTT. This translates into CATGRGGGNQPQHF. The rearrangement links TRBV6-5 to TRBJ1-5; tentatively, D is TRBD1 (5 bases). This CDR3 is built from 14 residues. Germline CDR1 reads MNHEY; CDR2 reads SVGAGI. Trimming removed 10 bases from V and 2 bases from J, with 15 bases in between.

This chain links TRBV7-9 with TRBJ2-7; possible D gene TRBD2, 6 bases. The CDR3 is 14 residues long. The V end was cut by 5 bases, the J end by 1 base, with 12 bases between. Per germline, CDR1 SEHNR and CDR2 FQNEAQ (reference sequence). This chain's CDR3 is CASSPSVWSYEQYF. CDR3 coding DNA: TGTGCCAGCAGCCCTAGCGTCTGGTCCTACGAGCAGTACTTC.

V and J are TRBV6-5 and TRBJ1-1; D might be TRBD1 (6 bases). The CDR3 is made up of 15 amino acids. The germline CDR1 and CDR2 sequences are MNHEY and SVGAGI. V lost 2 bases and J 3 bases, leaving 13 bases between the germline ends. CDR3 nucleotides: TGTGCCAGCAGTTACATTAGAGGGGGGGACACTGAAGCTTTCTTT. Translated, it gives CASSYIRGGDTEAFF.

This sequence joins TRBV11-3 and TRBJ1-3; D not resolved. Germline values: CDR1 SGHNT, CDR2 YENEEA. V was shortened by 5 bases and J by 1 base, with 9 bases between the two germline ends. The CDR3 has 14 amino acids. CDR3 DNA: TGTGCCAGCAGCCCCAACTATTCTGGAAACACCATATATTTT. Its translation: CASSPNYSGNTIYF.

In its sample, this clone was seen once. The V and J genes are TRBV19 and TRBJ2-7; TRBD1 matches at 7 bases. From germline, CDR1 is LNHDA and CDR2 SQIVND (reference sequence). Trimming at V came to 4 bases and at J to 4 bases, leaving 1 base not matched to a gene. The CDR3 covers 12 residues. CDR3 DNA sequence: TGTGCCAGTAGTACAGGGGGTTACGAGCAGTACTTC. Translated, it gives CASSTGGYEQYF. The variable domain in full, completed from reference TRBV19 and TRBJ2-7, reads DGGITQSPKYLFRKEGQNVTLSCEQNLNHDAMYWYRQDPGQGLRLIYYSQIVNDFQKGDIAEGYSVSREKKESFPLTVTSAQKNPTAFYLCASSTGGYEQYFGPGTRLTVT.

The rearrangement links TRBV18 to TRBJ1-2; D not certain. V was pared by 6 bases and J by 5 bases, with 16 bases between. Germline values: CDR1 KGHSH, CDR2 LQKENI. This CDR3 contains 14 residues. This chain's CDR3 is CASSGGIPGYGYTF. The CDR3 bases are TGTGCCAGCTCCGGAGGGATACCGGGGTATGGCTACACCTTC.

The chain joins TRBV15 to TRBJ2-7; tentatively, D is TRBD1 (5 bases). The V end lost 1 base, the J end lost 3 bases, and 10 bases lay between the germline ends. CDR3 size: 14 residues. Germline V gives CDR1 LNHNV, CDR2 YYDKDF (reference sequence). The CDR3 reads CATSRAAGNYEQYF. The CDR3 bases are TGTGCCACCAGCAGAGCGGCAGGGAACTACGAGCAGTACTTC. Complete variable domain (other parts from reference TRBV15 and TRBJ2-7): DAMVIQNPRYQVTQFGKPVTLSCSQTLNHNVMYWYQQKSSQAPKLLFHYYDKDFNNEADTPDNFQSRRPNTSFCFLDIRSPGLGDTAMYLCATSRAAGNYEQYFGPGTRLTVT.

The DNA for the CDR3 is TGTGCCTGGAGTCCCAGGGGGGATAGGGGAACTGAAGCTTTCTTT. Translation: CAWSPRGDRGTEAFF. The chain uses TRBV30 and TRBJ1-1; 7 nucleotides line up with TRBD1. V was pared by 2 bases and J by 5 bases, with 11 bases of the junction left unmatched. The germline CDR1 and CDR2 sequences are GTSNPN and SVGIG (reference sequence). The CDR3 runs to 15 residues.

The CDR3 loop reads CASSQSGMGGTQYF. The CDR3 DNA follows: TGTGCCAGCAGCCAATCAGGAATGGGGGGTACGCAGTATTTT. The chain is built from TRBV16 and TRBJ2-3; tentative D call: TRBD2 (6 bases). The CDR3 is made up of 14 amino acids. V lost 0 bases and J 8 bases, leaving 12 bases between the germline ends. Germline loops: CDR1 KGHSY, CDR2 FQNENV.

CDR3 residues: CAIGNRGIHEAFF. CDR3 sequence (DNA): TGTGCCATCGGAAACCGGGGGATTCATGAAGCTTTCTTT. The rearrangement joins TRBV10-3 to TRBJ1-1; TRBD1 might be the D (5 bases). The CDR3 consists of 13 residues. V was pared by 8 bases and J by 7 bases, with 17 bases between. Per germline, CDR1 ENHRY and CDR2 SYGVKD.

The rearrangement joins TRBV9 to TRBJ1-2; TRBD1 agrees at 9 bases. This CDR3 is built from 13 residues. Germline-derived CDR1 and CDR2 are SGDLS and YYNGEE. The trim removed 4 bases at V and 8 bases at J, leaving 6 bases unmatched. CDR3 nucleotide sequence: TGTGCCAGCAGCTCCGACAGGGGGAAAGGCTACACCTTC. It encodes CASSSDRGKGYTF.

The rearrangement links TRBV7-2 to TRBJ1-2, with TRBD1 identical over 8 bases. Germline V gene lookup returns CDR1 SGHTA and CDR2 FQGNSA. This CDR3 has 14 amino acids. The V segment lost 1 base and the J segment 8 bases; nucleotides outside the gene matches: 6. CDR3 sequence reads: CASSLVGRGHGYTF. In DNA, the CDR3 is TGTGCCAGCAGCTTAGTGGGCAGGGGGCACGGCTACACCTTC.

This chain's CDR3 is CASSLAPIRQGNEQYF. DNA of the CDR3: TGTGCCAGCAGCTTAGCGCCCATAAGACAGGGAAACGAGCAGTACTTC. V gene TRBV7-2 combines with J gene TRBJ2-7; 7 bases are shared with TRBD1. V trimming: 0 bases; J trimming: 5 bases; junction bases outside the gene matches: 10. The CDR3 runs 16 residues. CDR1 SGHTA and CDR2 FQGNSA come from the germline V gene.

V is TRBV4-2 and J is TRBJ2-2; D gene uncertain. Germline V gene lookup returns CDR1 LGHNA and CDR2 YNFKEQ. CDR3 size: 13 residues. V gave up 1 base and J gave up 6 bases, with 6 bases separating them. The CDR3 DNA sequence: TGTGCCAGCAGCCAAGTGGAGTCCGGGGAGCTGTTTTTT. This sequence encodes CASSQVESGELFF.

This clone appeared once. The chain links TRBV10-3 to TRBJ1-2, with D hard to call. The CDR3 consists of 15 residues. The V gene's germline CDR1 is ENHRY and CDR2 SYGVKD. With 0 bases removed from V and 2 bases from J, the gap between germline ends came to 10 bases. The CDR3 reads CAISESGRINYGYTF. CDR3 coding DNA: TGTGCCATCAGTGAGTCTGGCAGGATAAACTATGGCTACACCTTC.

This chain links TRBV5-6 with TRBJ1-3, with a possible D match to TRBD1 (6 bases). The CDR3 consists of 17 residues. V lost 4 bases and J lost 6, with 23 bases in between. Germline V gives CDR1 SGHDT, CDR2 YYEEEE. The CDR3 nucleotides read TGTGCCAGCAGCATACGAACAGGGTCCCCTTATGCAAACACCATATATTTT. Amino acids: CASSIRTGSPYANTIYF.

There are a few counts of this clone. The chain couples TRBV6-5 to TRBJ1-3, with D unresolved. V was cut by 1 base and J by 2 bases, with 9 bases left in between. From germline, CDR1 is MNHEY and CDR2 SVGAGI. The CDR3 totals 15 residues. In DNA, the CDR3 is TGTGCCAGCAGTTACTTTGCAGGTGCTGGAAACACCATATATTTT. This translates into CASSYFAGAGNTIYF.

This rearrangement joins TRBV6-1 to TRBJ2-7; D is uncertain. V gave up 8 bases and J gave up 2 bases, with 10 bases separating them. The germline V gene has CDR1 MNHNS and CDR2 SASEGT. This CDR3 contains 12 residues. CDR3 sequence reads: CASCPTAYEQYF. The CDR3 nucleotides are TGTGCCAGCTGTCCTACCGCCTACGAGCAGTACTTC.

This chain uses TRBV5-1 with TRBJ2-1; 11 nucleotides match TRBD2. The CDR3 has 20 residues. CDR1 and CDR2 from the germline V gene are SGHRS and YFSETQ. V was clipped by 1 base and J by 5 bases; unmatched bases: 17. CDR3 DNA: TGCGCCAGCAGCTTGTTCCGATCTAGCGGGGGGACACTTACAAACAATGAGCAGTTCTTC. Its protein product is CASSLFRSSGGTLTNNEQFF.

This clone was seen a single time. The rearrangement joins TRBV5-1 to TRBJ2-6; tentative D call: TRBD2 (6 bases). This CDR3 comprises 19 residues. Trimming took 4 bases from V and 2 from J, leaving 22 bases between them. The V gene's germline CDR1 is SGHRS and CDR2 YFSETQ. The DNA for the CDR3 is TGCGCCAGCAGCCTGCCGGGACTTCCGCCCCACCCTGGGGCCAACGTCCTGACTTTC. Protein sequence: CASSLPGLPPHPGANVLTF.

This rearrangement joins TRBV2 to TRBJ2-3; the D gene is possibly TRBD1 (5 bases). This CDR3 comprises 15 residues. V lost 6 bases, J lost 5 bases, and 18 bases lay in between. From germline, CDR1 is SNHLY and CDR2 FYNNEI. The CDR3 DNA reads as TGTGCCAGCAGGATCGACAGTAGGAGTGGAGATACGCAGTATTTT. It codes for CASRIDSRSGDTQYF. Based on the CDR3 plus reference TRBV2 and TRBJ2-3, the full variable domain is EPEVTQTPSHQVTQMGQEVILRCVPISNHLYFYWYRQILGQKVEFLVSFYNNEISEKSEIFDDQFSVERPDGSNFTLKIRSTKLEDSAMYFCASRIDSRSGDTQYFGPGTRLTVL.

This clone appeared a few times. V usage is TRBV19 and J usage is TRBJ1-1; D is ambiguous. Trimming removed 3 bases at V and 2 bases at J, with 7 bases between. This CDR3 comprises 13 residues. Germline CDR1 and CDR2: LNHDA and SQIVND (reference sequence). Here the CDR3 reads CASSMAVNTEAFF. The DNA for the CDR3 is TGTGCCAGTAGTATGGCGGTTAACACTGAAGCTTTCTTT.

This chain connects TRBV7-2 to TRBJ2-5; a possible D gene is TRBD2 (7 bases). This CDR3 comprises 15 residues. CDR1 SGHTA and CDR2 FQGNSA come from the germline V gene. V was cut by 1 base and J by 2 bases, with 11 bases left in between. The CDR3 protein is CASSLGGGPQETQYF. The CDR3 nucleotides are TGTGCCAGCAGCTTAGGGGGGGGCCCACAAGAGACCCAGTACTTC.

This rearrangement joins TRBV5-4 to TRBJ1-2; 9 bases line up with TRBD1. This CDR3 comprises 15 residues. Trimming at V came to 4 bases and at J to 0 bases, leaving 4 bases not matched to a gene. The V gene's germline CDR1 is SGHNT and CDR2 YYREEE (reference sequence). This CDR3 is CASSPGTGTNYGYTF. CDR3 nucleotides: TGTGCCAGCAGCCCCGGGACAGGGACTAACTATGGCTACACCTTC.

V usage is TRBV19 and J usage is TRBJ1-5; 11 nucleotides align to TRBD1. The V and J ends lost 5 bases and 0 bases, in that order; junction bases with no gene match: 6. The length of the CDR3 is 17 residues. Germline loops: CDR1 LNHDA, CDR2 SQIVND (reference sequence). CDR3 protein: CASSARDRGNSNQPQHF. The CDR3 nucleotides are TGTGCCAGTAGTGCCCGGGACAGGGGGAATAGCAATCAGCCCCAGCATTTT.

V gene TRBV19 combines with J gene TRBJ1-5; D gene unclear. Deletions cut 3 bases from V and 4 bases from J, with 10 bases between. The CDR3 sequence is 14 residues long. Per germline, CDR1 LNHDA and CDR2 SQIVND (reference sequence). CDR3: CASSIQQFNQPQHF. The DNA for the CDR3 is TGTGCCAGTAGTATCCAACAGTTTAATCAGCCCCAGCATTTT.